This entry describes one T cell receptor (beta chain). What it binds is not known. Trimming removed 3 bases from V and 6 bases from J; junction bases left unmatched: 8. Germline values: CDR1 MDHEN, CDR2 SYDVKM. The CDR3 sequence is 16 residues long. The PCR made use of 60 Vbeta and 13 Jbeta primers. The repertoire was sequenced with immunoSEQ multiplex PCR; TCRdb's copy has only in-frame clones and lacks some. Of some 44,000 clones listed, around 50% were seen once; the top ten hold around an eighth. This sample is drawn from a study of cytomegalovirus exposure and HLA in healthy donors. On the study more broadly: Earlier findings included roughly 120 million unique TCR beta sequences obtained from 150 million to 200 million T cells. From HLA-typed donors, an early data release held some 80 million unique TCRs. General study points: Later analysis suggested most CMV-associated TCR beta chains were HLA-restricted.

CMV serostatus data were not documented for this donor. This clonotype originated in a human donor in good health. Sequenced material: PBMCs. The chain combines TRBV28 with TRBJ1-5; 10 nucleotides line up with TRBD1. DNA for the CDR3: TGTGCCAGCAGTTTCCCACGACAGGGGGCGGTTCAGCCCCAGCATTTT. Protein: CASSFPRQGAVQPQHF. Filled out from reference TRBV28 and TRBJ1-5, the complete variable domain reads DVKVTQSSRYLVKRTGEKVFLECVQDMDHENMFWYRQDPGLGLRLIYFSYDVKMKEKGDIPEGYSVSREKKERFSLILESASTNQTSMYLCASSFPRQGAVQPQHFGDGTRLSIL.